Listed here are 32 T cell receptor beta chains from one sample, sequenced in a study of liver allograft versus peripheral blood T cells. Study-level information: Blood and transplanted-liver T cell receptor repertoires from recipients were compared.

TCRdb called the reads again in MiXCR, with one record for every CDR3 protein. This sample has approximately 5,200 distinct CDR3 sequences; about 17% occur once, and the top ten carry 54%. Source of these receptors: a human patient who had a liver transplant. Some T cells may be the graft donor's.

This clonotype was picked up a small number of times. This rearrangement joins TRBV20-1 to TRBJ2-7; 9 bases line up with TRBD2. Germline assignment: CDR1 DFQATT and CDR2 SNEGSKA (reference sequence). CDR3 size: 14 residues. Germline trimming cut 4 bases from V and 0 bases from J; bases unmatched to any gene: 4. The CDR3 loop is CSAMTSGNSYEQYF. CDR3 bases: TGCAGTGCTATGACTAGCGGTAACTCCTACGAGCAGTACTTC.

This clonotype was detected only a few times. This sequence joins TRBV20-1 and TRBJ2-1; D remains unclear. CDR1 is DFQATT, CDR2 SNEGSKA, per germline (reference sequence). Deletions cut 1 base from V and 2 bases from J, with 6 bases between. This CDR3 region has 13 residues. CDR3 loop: CSARALPYNEQFF. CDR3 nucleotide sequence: TGCAGTGCTAGAGCCTTACCCTACAATGAGCAGTTCTTC.

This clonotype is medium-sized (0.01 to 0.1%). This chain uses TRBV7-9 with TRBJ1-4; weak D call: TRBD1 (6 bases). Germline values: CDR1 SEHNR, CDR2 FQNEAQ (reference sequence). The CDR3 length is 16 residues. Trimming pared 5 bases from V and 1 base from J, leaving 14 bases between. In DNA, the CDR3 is TGTGCCAGCAGCCCGGCGGGGGGCCTAACTAATGAAAAACTGTTTTTT. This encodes CASSPAGGLTNEKLFF.

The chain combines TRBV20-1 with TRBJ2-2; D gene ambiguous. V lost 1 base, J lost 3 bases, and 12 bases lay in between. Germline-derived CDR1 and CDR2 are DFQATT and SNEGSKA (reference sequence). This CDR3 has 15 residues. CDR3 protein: CSARVVGTDTGELFF. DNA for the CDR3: TGCAGTGCTAGAGTGGTCGGTACGGACACCGGGGAGCTGTTTTTT.

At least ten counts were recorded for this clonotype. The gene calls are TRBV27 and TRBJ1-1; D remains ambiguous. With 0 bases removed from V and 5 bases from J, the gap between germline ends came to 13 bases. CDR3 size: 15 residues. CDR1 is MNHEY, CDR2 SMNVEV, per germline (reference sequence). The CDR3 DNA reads TGTGCCAGCAGTTTATCGGGGAGGGTACGGACTGAAGCTTTCTTT. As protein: CASSLSGRVRTEAFF.

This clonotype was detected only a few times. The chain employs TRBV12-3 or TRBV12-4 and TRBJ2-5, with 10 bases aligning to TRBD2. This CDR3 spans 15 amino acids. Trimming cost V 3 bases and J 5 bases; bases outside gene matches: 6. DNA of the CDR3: TGTGCCAGCAGTTTTTCAGCGGGGGGGCGGGAGACCCAGTACTTC. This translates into CASSFSAGGRETQYF.

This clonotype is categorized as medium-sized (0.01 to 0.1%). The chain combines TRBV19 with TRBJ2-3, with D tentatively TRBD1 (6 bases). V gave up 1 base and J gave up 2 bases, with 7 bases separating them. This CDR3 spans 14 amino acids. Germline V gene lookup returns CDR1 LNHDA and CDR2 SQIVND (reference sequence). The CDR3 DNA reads TGTGCCAGTAGTATAGGGACAGCCACAGATACGCAGTATTTT. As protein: CASSIGTATDTQYF.

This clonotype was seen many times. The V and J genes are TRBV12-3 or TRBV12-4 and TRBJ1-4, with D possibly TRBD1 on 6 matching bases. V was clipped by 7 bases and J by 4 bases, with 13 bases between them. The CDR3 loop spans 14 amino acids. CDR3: CASKPDRNNEKLFF. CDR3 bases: TGTGCCAGCAAGCCGGACAGAAATAATGAAAAACTGTTTTTT.

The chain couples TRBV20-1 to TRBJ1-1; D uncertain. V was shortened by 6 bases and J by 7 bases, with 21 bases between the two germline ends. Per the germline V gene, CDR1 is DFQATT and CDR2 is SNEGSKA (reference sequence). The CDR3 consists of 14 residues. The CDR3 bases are TGCAGTGCCCGCCATCCCAACAGAAACTTTGAAGCTTTCTTT. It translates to CSARHPNRNFEAFF.

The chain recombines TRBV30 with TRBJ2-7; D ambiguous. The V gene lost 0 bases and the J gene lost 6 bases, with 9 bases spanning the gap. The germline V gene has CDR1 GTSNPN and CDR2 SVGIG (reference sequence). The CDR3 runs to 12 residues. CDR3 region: CAWSVRRIEQYF. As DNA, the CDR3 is TGTGCCTGGAGTGTACGTCGGATCGAGCAGTACTTC.

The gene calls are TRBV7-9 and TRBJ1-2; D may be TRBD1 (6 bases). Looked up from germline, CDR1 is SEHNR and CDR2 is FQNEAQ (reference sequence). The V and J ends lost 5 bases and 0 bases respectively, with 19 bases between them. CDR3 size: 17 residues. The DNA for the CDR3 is TGTGCCAGCAGCACCAGCCGCGGACAGAAACCTAACTATGGCTACACCTTC. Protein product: CASSTSRGQKPNYGYTF.

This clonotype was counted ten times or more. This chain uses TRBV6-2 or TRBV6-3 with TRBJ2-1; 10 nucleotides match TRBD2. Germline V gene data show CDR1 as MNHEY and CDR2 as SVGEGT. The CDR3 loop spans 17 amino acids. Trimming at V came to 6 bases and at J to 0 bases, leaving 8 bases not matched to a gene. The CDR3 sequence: CASRGLAGDHSYNEQFF. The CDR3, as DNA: TGTGCCAGCAGGGGTCTAGCGGGGGACCACTCCTACAATGAGCAGTTCTTC.

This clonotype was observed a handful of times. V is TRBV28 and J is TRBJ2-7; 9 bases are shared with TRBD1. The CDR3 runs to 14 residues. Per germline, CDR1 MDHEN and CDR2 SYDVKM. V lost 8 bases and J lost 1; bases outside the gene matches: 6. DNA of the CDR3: TGTGCCAGCGGTACCGGGACAGGGTCCTACGAGCAGTACTTC. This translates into CASGTGTGSYEQYF.

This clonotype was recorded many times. The CDR3 nucleotides read TGTGCCAGCAGCTTGGTGCAGGGGGCGCTCGGTGAGACCCAGTACTTC. It codes for CASSLVQGALGETQYF. J is TRBJ2-5 and V is TRBV5-6; the match to TRBD1 covers 8 bases. This CDR3 has 16 amino acids. Unmatched junction bases numbered 9, after V lost 0 bases and J lost 5 bases. CDR1 and CDR2 (germline): SGHDT, YYEEEE.

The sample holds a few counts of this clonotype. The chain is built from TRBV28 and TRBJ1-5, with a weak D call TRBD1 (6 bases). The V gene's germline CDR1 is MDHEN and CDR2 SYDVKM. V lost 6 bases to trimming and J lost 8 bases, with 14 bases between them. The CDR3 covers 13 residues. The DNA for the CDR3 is TGTGCCAGCAGCCCTATGGCAGGGGAGCCCCAGCATTTT. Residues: CASSPMAGEPQHF.

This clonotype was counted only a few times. The CDR3 here is CASRGLGSYEQYF. The CDR3 bases are TGTGCCAGTAGAGGACTAGGATCCTACGAGCAGTACTTC. V and J are TRBV19 and TRBJ2-7, with TRBD2 matching 7 bases. V was pared by 6 bases and J by 1 base, with 3 bases of the junction left unmatched. CDR1 is LNHDA, CDR2 SQIVND, per germline (reference sequence). This CDR3 is 13 amino acids long.

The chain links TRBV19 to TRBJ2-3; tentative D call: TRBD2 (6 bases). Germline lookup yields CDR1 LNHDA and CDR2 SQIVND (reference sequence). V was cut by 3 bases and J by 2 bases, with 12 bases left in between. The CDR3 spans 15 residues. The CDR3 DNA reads TGTGCCAGTAGTATTGGGACTGTCCCCACAGATACGCAGTATTTT. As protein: CASSIGTVPTDTQYF.

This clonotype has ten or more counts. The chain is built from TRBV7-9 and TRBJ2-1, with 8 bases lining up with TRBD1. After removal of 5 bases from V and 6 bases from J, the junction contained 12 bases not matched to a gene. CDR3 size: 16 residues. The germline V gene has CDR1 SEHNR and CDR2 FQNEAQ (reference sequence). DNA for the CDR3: TGTGCCAGCAGCCAAACCCAGGGGGCTTTCGGCAATGAGCAGTTCTTC. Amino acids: CASSQTQGAFGNEQFF.

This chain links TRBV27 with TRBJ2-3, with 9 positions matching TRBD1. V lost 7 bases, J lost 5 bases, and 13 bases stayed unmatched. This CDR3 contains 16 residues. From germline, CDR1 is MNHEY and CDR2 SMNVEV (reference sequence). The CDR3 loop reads CASTVAGTGSRDTQYF. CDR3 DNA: TGTGCCAGCACCGTGGCCGGGACAGGGTCTCGAGATACGCAGTATTTT.

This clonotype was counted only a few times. This chain's CDR3 is CASGGTGNQLYNEQFF. CDR3 DNA: TGTGCCAGCGGGGGGACCGGGAACCAACTTTACAATGAGCAGTTCTTC. The V call is TRBV28, the J call TRBJ2-1, with D perhaps TRBD2 (6 bases). V shed 8 bases and J shed 4 bases, with 21 bases lying between them. Germline assignment: CDR1 MDHEN and CDR2 SYDVKM. CDR3 length: 16 residues.

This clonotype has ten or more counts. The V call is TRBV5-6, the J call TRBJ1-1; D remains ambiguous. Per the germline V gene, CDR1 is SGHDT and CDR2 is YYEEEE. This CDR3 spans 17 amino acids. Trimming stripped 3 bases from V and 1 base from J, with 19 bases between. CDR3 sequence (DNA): TGTGCCAGCAGCTCACCTTCATTAACCCCCCCGAACACTGAAGCTTTCTTT. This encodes CASSSPSLTPPNTEAFF.

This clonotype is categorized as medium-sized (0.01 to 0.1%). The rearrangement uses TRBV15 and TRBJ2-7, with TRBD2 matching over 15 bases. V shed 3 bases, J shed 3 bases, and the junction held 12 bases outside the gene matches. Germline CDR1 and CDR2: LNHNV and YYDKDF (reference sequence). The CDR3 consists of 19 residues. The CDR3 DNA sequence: TGTGCCACCAGCAGGATGGAAGGCGGACTAGCGGGAGGGGACTACGAGCAGTACTTC. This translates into CATSRMEGGLAGGDYEQYF.

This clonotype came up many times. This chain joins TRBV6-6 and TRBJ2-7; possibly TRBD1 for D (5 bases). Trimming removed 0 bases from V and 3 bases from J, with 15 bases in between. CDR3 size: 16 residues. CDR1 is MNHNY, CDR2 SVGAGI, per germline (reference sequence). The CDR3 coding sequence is TGTGCCAGCAGTTACTCCTATCAGGGTGGACACTACGAGCAGTACTTC. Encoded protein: CASSYSYQGGHYEQYF.

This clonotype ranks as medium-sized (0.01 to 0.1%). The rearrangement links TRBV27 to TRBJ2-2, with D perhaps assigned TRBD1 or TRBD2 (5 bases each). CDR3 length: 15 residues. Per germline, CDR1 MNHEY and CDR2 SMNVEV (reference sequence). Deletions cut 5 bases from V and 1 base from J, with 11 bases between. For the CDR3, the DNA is TGTGCCAGCAGTCCCGGGACCGAGAACACCGGGGAGCTGTTTTTT. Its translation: CASSPGTENTGELFF.

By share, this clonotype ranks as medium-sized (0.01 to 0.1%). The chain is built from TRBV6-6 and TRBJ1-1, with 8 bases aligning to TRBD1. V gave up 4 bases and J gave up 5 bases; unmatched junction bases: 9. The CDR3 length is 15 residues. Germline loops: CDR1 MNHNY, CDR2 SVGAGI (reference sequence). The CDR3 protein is CASSLTGEEVTEAFF. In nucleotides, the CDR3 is TGTGCCAGCAGTTTGACAGGGGAGGAAGTAACTGAAGCTTTCTTT.

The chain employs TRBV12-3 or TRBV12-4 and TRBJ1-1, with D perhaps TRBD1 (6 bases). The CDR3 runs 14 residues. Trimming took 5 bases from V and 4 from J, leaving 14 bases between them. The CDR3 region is CASSDPRGGTEAFF. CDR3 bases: TGTGCCAGCAGTGATCCCAGGGGAGGCACTGAAGCTTTCTTT.

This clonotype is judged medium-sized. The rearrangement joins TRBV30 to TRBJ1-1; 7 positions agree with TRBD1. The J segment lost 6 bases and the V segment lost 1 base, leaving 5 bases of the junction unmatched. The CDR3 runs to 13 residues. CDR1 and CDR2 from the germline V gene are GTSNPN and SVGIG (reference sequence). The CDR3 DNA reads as TGTGCCTGGAGTGGGGGGCAGGGGGCTGAAGCTTTCTTT. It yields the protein CAWSGGQGAEAFF.

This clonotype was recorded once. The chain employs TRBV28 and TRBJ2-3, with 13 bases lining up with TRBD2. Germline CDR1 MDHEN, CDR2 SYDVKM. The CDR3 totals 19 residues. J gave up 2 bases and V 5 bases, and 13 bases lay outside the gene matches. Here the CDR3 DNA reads TGTGCCAGCAGTCTCCCCCTCGGACTAGCGGGGGTGCACACAGATACGCAGTATTTT. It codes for CASSLPLGLAGVHTDTQYF. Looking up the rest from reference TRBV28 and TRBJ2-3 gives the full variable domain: DVKVTQSSRYLVKRTGEKVFLECVQDMDHENMFWYRQDPGLGLRLIYFSYDVKMKEKGDIPEGYSVSREKKERFSLILESASTNQTSMYLCASSLPLGLAGVHTDTQYFGPGTRLTVL.

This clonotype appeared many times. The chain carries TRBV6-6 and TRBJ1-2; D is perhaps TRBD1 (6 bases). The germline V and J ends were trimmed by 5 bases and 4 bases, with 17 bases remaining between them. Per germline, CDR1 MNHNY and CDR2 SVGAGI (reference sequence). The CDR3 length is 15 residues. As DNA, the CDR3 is TGTGCCAGCAGTCACCTTCGGGGGGCGGGCTATGGCTACACCTTC. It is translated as CASSHLRGAGYGYTF.

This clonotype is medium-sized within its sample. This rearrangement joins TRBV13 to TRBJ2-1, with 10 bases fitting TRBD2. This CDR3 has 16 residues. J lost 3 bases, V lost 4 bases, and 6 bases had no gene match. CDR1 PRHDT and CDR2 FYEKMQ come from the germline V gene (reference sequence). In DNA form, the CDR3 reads TGTGCCAGCAGCTCAAATGAGCGGGGGGGCTACAATGAGCAGTTCTTC. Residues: CASSSNERGGYNEQFF. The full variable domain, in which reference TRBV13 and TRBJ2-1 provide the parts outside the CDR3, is AAGVIQSPRHLIKEKRETATLKCYPIPRHDTVYWYQQGPGQDPQFLISFYEKMQSDKGSIPDRFSAQQFSDYHSELNMSSLELGDSALYFCASSSNERGGYNEQFFGPGTRLTVL.

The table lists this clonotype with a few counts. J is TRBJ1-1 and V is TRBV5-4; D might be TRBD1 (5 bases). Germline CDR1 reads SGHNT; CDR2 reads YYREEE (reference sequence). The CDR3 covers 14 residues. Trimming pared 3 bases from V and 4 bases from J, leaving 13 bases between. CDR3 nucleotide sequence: TGTGCCAGCAGCTGGGGGGAGCAGGCCACTGAAGCTTTCTTT. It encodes CASSWGEQATEAFF.

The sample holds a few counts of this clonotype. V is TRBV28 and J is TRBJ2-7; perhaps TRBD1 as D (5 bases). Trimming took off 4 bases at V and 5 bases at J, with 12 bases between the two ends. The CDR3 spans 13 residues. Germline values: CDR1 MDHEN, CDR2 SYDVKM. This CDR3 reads CASSSPGWNEQYF. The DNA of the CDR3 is TGTGCCAGCAGTTCCCCAGGGTGGAACGAGCAGTACTTC.